Reported below is one T cell receptor beta chain. The data originate from a study of memory CD4+ T cells and cytomegalovirus serostatus. The sort gate was single viable CD3+CD4+CD8-CD45RO+ cells for memory CD4+ T cells. The V gene lost 6 bases and the J gene lost 7 bases, with 12 bases spanning the gap. There are 12 residues in the CDR3. Germline CDR1 and CDR2: ENHRY and SYGVKD. Authors' data handling: Out-of-frame sequences were removed, leaving 2 million to 2.5 million distinct TCRbeta sequences. The data were produced by immunoSEQ multiplex PCR, yet TCRdb's version contains in-frame clones alone and is incomplete. V and J calls and clone size are those listed in that table; D and trimming were worked out from the DNA. The sample carries about 50,000 clones, under 80% recorded once.

The sequenced material came from memory CD4+ T cells from blood. This receptor was taken from an adult in good health and CMV-seronegative. V and J are TRBV10-3 and TRBJ1-2; D is ambiguous. The CDR3: CAISPALAGYTF. DNA for the CDR3: TGTGCCATCAGCCCAGCATTGGCTGGCTACACCTTC.